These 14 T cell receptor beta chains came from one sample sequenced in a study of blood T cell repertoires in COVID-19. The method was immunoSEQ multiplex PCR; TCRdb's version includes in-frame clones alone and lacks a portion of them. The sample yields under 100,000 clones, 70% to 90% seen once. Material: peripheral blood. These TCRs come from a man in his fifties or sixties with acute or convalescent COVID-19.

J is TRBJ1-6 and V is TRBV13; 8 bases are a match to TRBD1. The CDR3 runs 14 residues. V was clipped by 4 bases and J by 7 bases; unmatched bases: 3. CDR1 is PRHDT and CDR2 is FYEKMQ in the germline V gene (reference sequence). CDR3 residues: CASSSDRANSPLHF. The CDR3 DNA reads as TGTGCCAGCAGCTCGGACAGGGCGAATTCACCCCTCCACTTT.

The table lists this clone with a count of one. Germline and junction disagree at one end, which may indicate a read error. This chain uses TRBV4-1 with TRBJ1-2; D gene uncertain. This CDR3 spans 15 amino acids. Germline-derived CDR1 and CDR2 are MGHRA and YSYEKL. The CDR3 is CASSQVPDSGHGYTF. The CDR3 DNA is TGCGCCAGCAGCCAAGTTCCGGACTCTGGGCATGGTTACACCTTC.

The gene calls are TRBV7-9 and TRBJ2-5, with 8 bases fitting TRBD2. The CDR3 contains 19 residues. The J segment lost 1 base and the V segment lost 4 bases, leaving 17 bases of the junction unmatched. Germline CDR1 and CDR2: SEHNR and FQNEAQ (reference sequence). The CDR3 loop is CASSSRRGASIAPQETQYF. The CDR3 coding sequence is TGTGCCAGCAGCTCTCGGCGGGGGGCCTCTATTGCCCCCCAAGAGACCCAGTACTTC. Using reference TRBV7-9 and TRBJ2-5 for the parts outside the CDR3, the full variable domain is DTGVSQNPRHKITKRGQNVTFRCDPISEHNRLYWYRQTLGQGPEFLTYFQNEAQLEKSRLLSDRFSAERPKGSFSTLEIQRTEQGDSAMYLCASSSRRGASIAPQETQYFGPGTRLLVL.

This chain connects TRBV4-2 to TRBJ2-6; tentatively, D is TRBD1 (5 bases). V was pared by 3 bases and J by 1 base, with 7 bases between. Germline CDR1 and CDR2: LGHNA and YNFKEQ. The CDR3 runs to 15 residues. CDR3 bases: TGTGCCAGCAGCCAGGCAGGGTCTGGGGCCAACGTCCTGACTTTC. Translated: CASSQAGSGANVLTF.

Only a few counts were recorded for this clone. The CDR3 DNA sequence: TGCGCCAGCACCGAACAGGGGGGCACTGAAGCTTTCTTT. This gives the protein CASTEQGGTEAFF. V is TRBV5-1 and J is TRBJ1-1, with TRBD1 matching 8 bases. This CDR3 is built from 13 residues. With V trimmed by 6 bases and J by 4 bases, 5 bases remained unmatched. The germline gives CDR1 SGHRS, CDR2 YFSETQ.

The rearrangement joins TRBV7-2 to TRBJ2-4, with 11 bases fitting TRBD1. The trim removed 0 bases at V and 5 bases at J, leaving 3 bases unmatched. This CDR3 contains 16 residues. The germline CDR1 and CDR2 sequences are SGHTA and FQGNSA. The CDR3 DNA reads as TGTGCCAGCAGCTTAGCGGGACAGGGGGGAGAAAACATTCAGTACTTC. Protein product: CASSLAGQGGENIQYF.

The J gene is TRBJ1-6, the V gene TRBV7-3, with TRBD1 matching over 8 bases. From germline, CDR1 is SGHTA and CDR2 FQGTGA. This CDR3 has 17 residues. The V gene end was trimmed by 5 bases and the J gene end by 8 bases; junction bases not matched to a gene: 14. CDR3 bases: TGTGCCAGCAGCACCCTAGGACAGGGTAGGTTACATTCACCCCTCCACTTT. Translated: CASSTLGQGRLHSPLHF.

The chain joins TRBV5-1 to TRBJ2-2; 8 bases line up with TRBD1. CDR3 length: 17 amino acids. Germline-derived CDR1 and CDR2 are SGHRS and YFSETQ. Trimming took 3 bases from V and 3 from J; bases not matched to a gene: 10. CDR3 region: CASSSYPKTGDTGELFF. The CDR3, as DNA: TGCGCCAGCAGCTCCTACCCGAAGACAGGGGACACCGGGGAGCTGTTTTTT.

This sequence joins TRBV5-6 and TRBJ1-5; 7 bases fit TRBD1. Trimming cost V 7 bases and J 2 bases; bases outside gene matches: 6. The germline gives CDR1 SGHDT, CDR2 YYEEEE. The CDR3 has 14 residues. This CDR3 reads CASRRQGGNQPQHF. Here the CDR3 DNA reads TGTGCCAGCCGGCGACAGGGTGGCAATCAGCCCCAGCATTTT.

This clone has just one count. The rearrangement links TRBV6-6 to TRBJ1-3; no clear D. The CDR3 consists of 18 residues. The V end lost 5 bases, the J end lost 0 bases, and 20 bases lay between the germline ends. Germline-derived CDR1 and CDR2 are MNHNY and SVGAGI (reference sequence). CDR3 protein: CASSRITQQILSGNTIYF. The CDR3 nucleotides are TGTGCCAGCAGTCGTATTACCCAACAGATCCTCTCTGGAAACACCATATATTTT.

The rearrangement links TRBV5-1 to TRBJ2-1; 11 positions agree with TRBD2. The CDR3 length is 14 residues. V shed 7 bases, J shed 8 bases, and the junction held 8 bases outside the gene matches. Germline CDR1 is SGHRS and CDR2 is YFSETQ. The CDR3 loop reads CASALAGGPHEQFF. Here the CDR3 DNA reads TGCGCCAGCGCCTTAGCGGGGGGGCCGCATGAGCAGTTCTTC.

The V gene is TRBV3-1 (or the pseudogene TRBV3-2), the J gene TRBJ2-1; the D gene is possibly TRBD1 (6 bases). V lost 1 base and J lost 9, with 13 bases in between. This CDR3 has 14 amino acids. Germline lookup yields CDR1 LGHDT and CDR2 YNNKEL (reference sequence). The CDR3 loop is CASSQAQGSIEQFF. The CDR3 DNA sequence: TGTGCCAGCAGCCAAGCCCAGGGGTCAATTGAGCAGTTCTTC.

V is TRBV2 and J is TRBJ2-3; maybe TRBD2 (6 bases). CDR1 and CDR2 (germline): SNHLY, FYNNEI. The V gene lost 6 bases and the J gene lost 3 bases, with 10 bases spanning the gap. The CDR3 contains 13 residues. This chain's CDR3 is CASRPGRTDTQYF. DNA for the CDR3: TGTGCCAGCAGGCCAGGGAGGACAGATACGCAGTATTTT.

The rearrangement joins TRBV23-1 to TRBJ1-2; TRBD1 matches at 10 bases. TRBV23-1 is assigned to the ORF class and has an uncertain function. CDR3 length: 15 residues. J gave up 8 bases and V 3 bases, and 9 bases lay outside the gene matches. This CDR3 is CASSHQETGGDGYTF. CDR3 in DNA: TGCGCCAGCAGTCATCAAGAGACAGGGGGCGACGGCTACACCTTC.